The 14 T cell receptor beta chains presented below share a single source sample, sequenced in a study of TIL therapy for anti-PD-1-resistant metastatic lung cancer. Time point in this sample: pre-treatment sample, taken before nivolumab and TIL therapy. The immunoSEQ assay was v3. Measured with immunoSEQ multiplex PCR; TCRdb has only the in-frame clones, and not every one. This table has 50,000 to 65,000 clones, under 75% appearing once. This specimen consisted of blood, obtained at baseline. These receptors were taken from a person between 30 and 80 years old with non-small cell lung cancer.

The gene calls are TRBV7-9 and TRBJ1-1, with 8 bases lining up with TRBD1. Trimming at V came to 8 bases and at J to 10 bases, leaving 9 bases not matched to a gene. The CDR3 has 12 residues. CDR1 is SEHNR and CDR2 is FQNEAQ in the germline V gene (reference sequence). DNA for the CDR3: TGTGCCAGCCGCCGGGGAGACAGGGGAGCTTTCTTT. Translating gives CASRRGDRGAFF.

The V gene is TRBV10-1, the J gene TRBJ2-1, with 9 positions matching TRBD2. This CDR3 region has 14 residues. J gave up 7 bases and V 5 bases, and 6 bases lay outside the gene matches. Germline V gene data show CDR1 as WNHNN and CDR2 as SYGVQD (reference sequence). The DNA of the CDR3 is TGCGCCAGCAGTCCCGGGACTAGCATAAATGAGCAGTTCTTC. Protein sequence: CASSPGTSINEQFF.

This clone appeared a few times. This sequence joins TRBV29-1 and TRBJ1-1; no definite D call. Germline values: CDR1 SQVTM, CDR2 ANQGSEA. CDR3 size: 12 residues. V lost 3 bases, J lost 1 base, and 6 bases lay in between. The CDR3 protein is CSVDGPNTEAFF. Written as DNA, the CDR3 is TGCAGCGTTGACGGGCCGAACACTGAAGCTTTCTTT.

CDR3 coding DNA: TGTGCCAGCAGCTTAGAGAGGACGGCGAGCTCTGGGGCCAACGTCCTGACTTTC. Translation gives CASSLERTASSGANVLTF. This chain joins TRBV11-2 and TRBJ2-6, with unresolved D. Trimming pared 0 bases from V and 0 bases from J, leaving 12 bases between. The CDR3 is 18 residues long. Germline CDR1 and CDR2: SGHAT and FQNNGV.

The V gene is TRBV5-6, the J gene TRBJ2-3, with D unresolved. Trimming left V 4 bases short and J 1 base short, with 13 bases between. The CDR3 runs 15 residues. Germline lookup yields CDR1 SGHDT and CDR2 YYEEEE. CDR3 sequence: CASSPNGLRTDTQYF. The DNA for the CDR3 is TGTGCCAGCAGCCCCAACGGGTTACGCACAGATACGCAGTATTTT.

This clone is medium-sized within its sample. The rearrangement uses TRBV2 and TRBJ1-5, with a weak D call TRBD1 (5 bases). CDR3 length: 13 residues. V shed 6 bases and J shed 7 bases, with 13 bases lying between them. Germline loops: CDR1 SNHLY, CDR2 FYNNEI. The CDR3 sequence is CASSRDPWQPQHF. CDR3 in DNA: TGTGCCAGCAGCCGGGACCCTTGGCAGCCCCAGCATTTT.

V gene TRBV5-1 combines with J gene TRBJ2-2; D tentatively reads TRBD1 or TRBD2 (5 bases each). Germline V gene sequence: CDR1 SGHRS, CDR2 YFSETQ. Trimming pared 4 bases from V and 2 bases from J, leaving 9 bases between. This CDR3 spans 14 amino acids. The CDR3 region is CASSPGTNTGELFF. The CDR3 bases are TGCGCCAGCAGCCCGGGGACCAACACCGGGGAGCTGTTTTTT.

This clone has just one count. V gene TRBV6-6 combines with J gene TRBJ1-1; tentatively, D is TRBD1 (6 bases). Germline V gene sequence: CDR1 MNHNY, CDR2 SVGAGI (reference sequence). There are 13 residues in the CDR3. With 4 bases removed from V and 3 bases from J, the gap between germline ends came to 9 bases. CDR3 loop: CASSLNRDTEAFF. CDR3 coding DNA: TGTGCCAGCAGTTTAAACAGGGACACTGAAGCTTTCTTT.

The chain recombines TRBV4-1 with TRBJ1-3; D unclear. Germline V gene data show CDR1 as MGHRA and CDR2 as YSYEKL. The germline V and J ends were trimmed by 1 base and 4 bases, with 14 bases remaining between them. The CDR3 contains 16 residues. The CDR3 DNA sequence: TGCGCCAGCAGCCAAGGGTCGGGTGATCGGGGAAACACCATATATTTT. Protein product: CASSQGSGDRGNTIYF.

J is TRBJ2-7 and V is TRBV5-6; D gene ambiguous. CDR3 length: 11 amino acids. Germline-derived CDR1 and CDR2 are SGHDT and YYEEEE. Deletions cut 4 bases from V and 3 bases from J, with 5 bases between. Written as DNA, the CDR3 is TGTGCCAGCAGCCAAGACTACGAGCAGTACTTC. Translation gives CASSQDYEQYF. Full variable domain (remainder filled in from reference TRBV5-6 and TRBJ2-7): DAGVTQSPTHLIKTRGQQVTLRCSPKSGHDTVSWYQQALGQGPQFIFQYYEEEERQRGNFPDRFSGHQFPNYSSELNVNALLLGDSALYLCASSQDYEQYFGPGTRLTVT.

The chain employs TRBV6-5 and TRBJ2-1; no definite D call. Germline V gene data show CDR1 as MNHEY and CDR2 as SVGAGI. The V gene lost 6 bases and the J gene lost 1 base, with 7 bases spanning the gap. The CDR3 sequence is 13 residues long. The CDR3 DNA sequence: TGTGCCAGCAGCCACGATTCCTACAATGAGCAGTTCTTC. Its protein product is CASSHDSYNEQFF.

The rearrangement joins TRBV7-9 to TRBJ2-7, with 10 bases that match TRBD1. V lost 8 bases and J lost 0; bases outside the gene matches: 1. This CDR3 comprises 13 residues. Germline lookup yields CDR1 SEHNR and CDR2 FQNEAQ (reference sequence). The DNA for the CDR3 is TGTGCCAGCCGGGACAGGGGCTCCTACGAGCAGTACTTC. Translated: CASRDRGSYEQYF.

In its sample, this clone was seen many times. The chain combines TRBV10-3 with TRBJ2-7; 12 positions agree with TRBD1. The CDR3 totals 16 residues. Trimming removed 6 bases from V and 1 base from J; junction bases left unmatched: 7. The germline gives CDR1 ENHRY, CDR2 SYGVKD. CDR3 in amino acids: CAIRPGQGARSYEQYF. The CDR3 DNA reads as TGTGCCATCAGACCGGGACAGGGGGCGAGGTCCTACGAGCAGTACTTC.

The CDR3 nucleotides read TGTGCCAGCAGTTACTTGAACACCGGGGAGCTGTTTTTT. Translated: CASSYLNTGELFF. The chain combines TRBV6-5 with TRBJ2-2; D unclear. CDR1 is MNHEY, CDR2 SVGAGI, per germline. With 1 base removed from V and 1 base from J, the gap between germline ends came to 1 base. The CDR3 consists of 13 residues.